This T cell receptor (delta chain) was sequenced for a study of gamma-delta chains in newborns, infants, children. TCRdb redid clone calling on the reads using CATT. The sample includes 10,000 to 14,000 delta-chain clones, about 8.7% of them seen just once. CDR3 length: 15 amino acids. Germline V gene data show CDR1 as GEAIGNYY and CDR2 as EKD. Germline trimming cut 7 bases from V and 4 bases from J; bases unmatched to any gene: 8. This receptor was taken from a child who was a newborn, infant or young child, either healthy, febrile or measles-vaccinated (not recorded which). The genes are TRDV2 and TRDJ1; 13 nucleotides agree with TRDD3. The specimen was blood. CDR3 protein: CACSVLGDTGDKLIF. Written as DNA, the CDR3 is TGTGCCTGCTCGGTACTGGGGGATACGGGCGATAAACTCATCTTT.